Listed below are T cell receptor beta chains from one sample, sequenced in a study of blood T cells in healthy people across ages. A single record per CDR3 protein comes from TCRdb applying MiXCR to the 5' RACE reads. The table includes around 800,000 distinct CDR3 sequences, 62% detected once. The sample comprised blood. All receptors derive from a man aged 25-45 years in good health. Both conserved end residues are part of each CDR3. D genes are given only for firm matches. Rows may omit the clone size; those that give it use once, few, many or a size class.

CDR3nt | CDR3aa | abundance | v_gene | d_gene | j_gene
TGTGCCAGCAGTGGGGACAGTGTCTACGAGCAGTACTTC | CASSGDSVYEQYF | NA | TRBV28 | TRBD1 | TRBJ2-7
TGTGCCAGCAGTGAACGGGCGACAACAAACACCGGGGAGCTGTTTTTT | CASSERATTNTGELFF | once | TRBV25-1 | NA | TRBJ2-2
TGCGCCAGCAGCCAAGTTGGGCCCGGGCTAGCGGTGAACAATGAGCAGTTCTTC | CASSQVGPGLAVNNEQFF | NA | TRBV4-1 | TRBD2 | TRBJ2-1
TGTGCCAGCATGCCGTTCGGTAGCGGGGGTCGCTACAATGAGCAGTTCTTC | CASMPFGSGGRYNEQFF | many | TRBV14 | TRBD2 | TRBJ2-1
TGTGCCAGCAGACAAGGGGTCCGACCGAACACTGAAGCTTTCTTT | CASRQGVRPNTEAFF | NA | TRBV12-3/TRBV12-4 | NA | TRBJ1-1
TGTGCCAGCGGGACCGGGGCCCAAAGCGCCTATAATTCACCCCTCCACTTT | CASGTGAQSAYNSPLHF | once | TRBV12-3/TRBV12-4 | NA | TRBJ1-6
TGTGCCAGCAGCTTAGGGAGGCGGGCCGAGGTGGACTATGGCTACACCTTC | CASSLGRRAEVDYGYTF | NA | TRBV7-9 | NA | TRBJ1-2
TGTGCCATCGGGACAGGGGTCGGGGATCAGCCCCAGCATTTT | CAIGTGVGDQPQHF | NA | TRBV10-3 | TRBD1 | TRBJ1-5
TGCGCCAGCAGCCAAGATCAAGGGTTACCCTACGAGCAGTACTTC | CASSQDQGLPYEQYF | NA | TRBV4-3 | NA | TRBJ2-7
TGTGCCATCCAGGACAGCCCCTACGAGCAGTACTTC | CAIQDSPYEQYF | NA | TRBV28 | NA | TRBJ2-7
TGTGTCAGCAGCTTGGGGTTCACCGGGGAGCTGTTTTTT | CVSSLGFTGELFF | NA | TRBV7-3 | NA | TRBJ2-2
TGTGCCAGCAGCCCGGGCCAGGAGGCAGATACGCAGTATTTT | CASSPGQEADTQYF | NA | TRBV11-2 | NA | TRBJ2-3
TGTGCCAGCAGTTTAGGGACTAGCTCGGGGAAGACCCAGTACTTC | CASSLGTSSGKTQYF | NA | TRBV12-3/TRBV12-4 | TRBD2 | TRBJ2-5
TGCAGTGCTAAGATAGCGGGGGGGCCCCACGAGCAGTACTTC | CSAKIAGGPHEQYF | once | TRBV20-1 | TRBD2 | TRBJ2-7
TGCGCCAGCAGCCAAGATCGAAGGAGCAATCAGCCCCAGCATTTT | CASSQDRRSNQPQHF | few | TRBV4-3 | NA | TRBJ1-5
TGTGCCAGCAGTGAAACCGGGACAGGGGCGAACAATGAGCAGTTCTTC | CASSETGTGANNEQFF | NA | TRBV2 | TRBD1 | TRBJ2-1
TGTGCCAGCAGCCCATACAACTACGAGCAGTACTTC | CASSPYNYEQYF | few | TRBV7-9 | NA | TRBJ2-7
TGCAGTGCTCGCCGACCATATCCGGAGACCCAGTACTTC | CSARRPYPETQYF | NA | TRBV20-1 | NA | TRBJ2-5
TGCAGCGCCTCCTTGAGCGTGGTGGAGACCCAGTACTTC | CSASLSVVETQYF | NA | TRBV20-1 | NA | TRBJ2-5
TGTGCCAGCGATACCTCCTACAATGAGCAGTTCTTC | CASDTSYNEQFF | NA | TRBV28 | NA | TRBJ2-1
TGCAGTGTTGGTGTGGACAGGGAAATCTACGAGCAGTACTTC | CSVGVDREIYEQYF | NA | TRBV20-1 | TRBD1 | TRBJ2-7
TGTGCCAGCAGTCCGTTGGACAGGGGCGGCGCAGAGACCCAGTACTTC | CASSPLDRGGAETQYF | NA | TRBV28 | TRBD1 | TRBJ2-5
TGTGCCAGCAGTTACGGAGTACTCCAAGAGACCCAGTACTTC | CASSYGVLQETQYF | NA | TRBV6-6 | NA | TRBJ2-5
TGTGCCAGCTCACCAGGGACTATCGGGGGTGGCCACACCTTC | CASSPGTIGGGHTF | NA | TRBV18 | NA | TRBJ1-2
TGCGCCAGCAGCCAAGGTTATGCGGGACAGGGGACCGGGGAGCTGTTTTTT | CASSQGYAGQGTGELFF | NA | TRBV4-3 | TRBD1 | TRBJ2-2
TGTGCCAGCAGCAACGGACTGATATCCAATGAGCAGTTCTTC | CASSNGLISNEQFF | NA | TRBV5-6 | NA | TRBJ2-1
TGTGCCTGGGCAGACTCGGACAGGCGTTCCAAAAACATTCAGTACTTC | CAWADSDRRSKNIQYF | NA | TRBV30 | TRBD1 | TRBJ2-4
TGTGCCAGCAGCCTAGGGTCAGGGGGCACGTTCTTC | CASSLGSGGTFF | NA | TRBV4-2 | TRBD1 | TRBJ2-1
TGTGCCAGCAGCCCTCGGGGTCAGAGGGGAGGCTACGAGCAGTACTTC | CASSPRGQRGGYEQYF | NA | TRBV7-2 | NA | TRBJ2-7
TGCGCCAGCAGCCAAGACGGAGGGAATTTTTACAATGAGCAGTTCTTC | CASSQDGGNFYNEQFF | few | TRBV4-3 | NA | TRBJ2-1